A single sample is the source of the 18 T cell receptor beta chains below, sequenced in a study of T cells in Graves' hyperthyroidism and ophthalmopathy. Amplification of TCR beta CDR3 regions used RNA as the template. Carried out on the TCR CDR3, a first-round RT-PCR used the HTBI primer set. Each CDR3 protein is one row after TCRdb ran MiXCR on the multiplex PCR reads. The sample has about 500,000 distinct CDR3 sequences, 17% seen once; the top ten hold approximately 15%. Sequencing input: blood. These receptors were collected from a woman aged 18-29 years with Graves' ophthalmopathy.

The CDR3 DNA follows: TGTGCCAGCAGCTCCCACGGGACTAGCGGACTTTACAATGAGCAGTTCTTC. Amino acid sequence: CASSSHGTSGLYNEQFF. The gene calls are TRBV5-8 and TRBJ2-1, with 11 bases matching TRBD2. The CDR3 covers 17 residues. V gave up 3 bases and J gave up 4 bases; unmatched junction bases: 9. The germline CDR1 and CDR2 sequences are SGHTS and YDEGEE.

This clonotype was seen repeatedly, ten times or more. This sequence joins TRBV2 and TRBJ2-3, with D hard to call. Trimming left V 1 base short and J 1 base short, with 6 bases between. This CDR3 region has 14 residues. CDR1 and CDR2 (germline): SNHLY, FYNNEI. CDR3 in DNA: TGTGCCAGCAGTGAAGACCGGCGCACAGATACGCAGTATTTT. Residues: CASSEDRRTDTQYF.

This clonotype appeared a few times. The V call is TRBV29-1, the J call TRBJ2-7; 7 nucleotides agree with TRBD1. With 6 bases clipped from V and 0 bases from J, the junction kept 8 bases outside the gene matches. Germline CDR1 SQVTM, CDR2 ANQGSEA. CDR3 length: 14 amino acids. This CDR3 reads CSVSGTVFSYEQYF. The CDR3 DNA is TGCAGCGTCTCCGGGACAGTATTCTCCTACGAGCAGTACTTC.

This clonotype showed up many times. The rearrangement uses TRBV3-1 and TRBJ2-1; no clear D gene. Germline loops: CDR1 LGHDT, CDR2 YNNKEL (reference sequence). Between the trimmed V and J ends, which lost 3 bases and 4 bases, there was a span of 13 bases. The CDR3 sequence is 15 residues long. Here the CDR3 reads CASSHLGAGYNEQFF. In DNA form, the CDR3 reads TGTGCCAGCAGCCATCTAGGAGCAGGTTACAATGAGCAGTTCTTC.

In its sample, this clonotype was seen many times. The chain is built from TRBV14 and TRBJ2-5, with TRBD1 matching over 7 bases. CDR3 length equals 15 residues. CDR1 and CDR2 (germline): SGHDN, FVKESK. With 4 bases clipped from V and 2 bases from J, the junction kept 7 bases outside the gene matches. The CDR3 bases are TGTGCCAGCAGCCGAACCGGGACAGCACAAGAGACCCAGTACTTC. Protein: CASSRTGTAQETQYF.

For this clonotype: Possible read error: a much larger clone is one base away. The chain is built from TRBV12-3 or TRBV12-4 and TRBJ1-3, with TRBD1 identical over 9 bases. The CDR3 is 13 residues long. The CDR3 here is CASGTGTGSTIYF. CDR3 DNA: TGTGCCAGCGGGACAGGGACTGGAAGCACCATATATTTT.

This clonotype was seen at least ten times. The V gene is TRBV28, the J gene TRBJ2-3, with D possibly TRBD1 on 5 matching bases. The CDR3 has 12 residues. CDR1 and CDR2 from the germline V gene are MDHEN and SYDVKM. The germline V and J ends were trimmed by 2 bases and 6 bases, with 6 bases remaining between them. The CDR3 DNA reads TGTGCCAGCAGTTTACCAGGGGATACGCAGTATTTT. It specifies CASSLPGDTQYF.

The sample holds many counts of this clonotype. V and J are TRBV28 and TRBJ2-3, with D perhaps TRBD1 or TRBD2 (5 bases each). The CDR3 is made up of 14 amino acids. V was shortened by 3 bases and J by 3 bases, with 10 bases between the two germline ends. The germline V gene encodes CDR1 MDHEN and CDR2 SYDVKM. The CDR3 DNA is TGTGCCAGCAGTTTTGCCGGGACGACAGATACGCAGTATTTT. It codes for CASSFAGTTDTQYF.

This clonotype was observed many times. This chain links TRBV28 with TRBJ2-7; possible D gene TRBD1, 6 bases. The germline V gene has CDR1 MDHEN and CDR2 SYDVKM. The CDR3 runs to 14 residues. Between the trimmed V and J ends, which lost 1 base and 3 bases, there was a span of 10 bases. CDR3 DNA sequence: TGTGCCAGCAGTTTATTACAGGGTGTCTACGAGCAGTACTTC. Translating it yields CASSLLQGVYEQYF.

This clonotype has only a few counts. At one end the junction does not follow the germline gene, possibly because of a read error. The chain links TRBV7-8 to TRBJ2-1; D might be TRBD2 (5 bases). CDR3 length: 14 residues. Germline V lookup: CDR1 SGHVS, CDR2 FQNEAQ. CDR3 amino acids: CASSLRTHYDEQFF. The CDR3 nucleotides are TGTGCCAGCAGCCTTCGGACTCACTACGATGAGCAGTTCTTC.

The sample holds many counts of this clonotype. The CDR3 here is CAMILAADRPEETQYF. The CDR3 DNA reads as TGTGCCATGATACTAGCGGCCGACCGACCAGAAGAGACCCAGTACTTC. The rearrangement links TRBV2 to TRBJ2-5; 8 nucleotides match TRBD2. CDR3 length: 16 residues. Losses at the gene ends were 10 bases for V and 3 bases for J; bases not matched to a gene: 16. From germline, CDR1 is SNHLY and CDR2 FYNNEI.

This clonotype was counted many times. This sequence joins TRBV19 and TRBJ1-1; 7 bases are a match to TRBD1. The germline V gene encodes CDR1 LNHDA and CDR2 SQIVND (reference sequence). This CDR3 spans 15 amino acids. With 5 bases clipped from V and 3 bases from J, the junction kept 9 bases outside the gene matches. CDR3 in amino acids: CASSSVQGIDTEAFF. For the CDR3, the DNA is TGTGCCAGTAGTTCCGTACAGGGGATTGACACTGAAGCTTTCTTT. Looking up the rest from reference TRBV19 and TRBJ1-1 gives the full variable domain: DGGITQSPKYLFRKEGQNVTLSCEQNLNHDAMYWYRQDPGQGLRLIYYSQIVNDFQKGDIAEGYSVSREKKESFPLTVTSAQKNPTAFYLCASSSVQGIDTEAFFGQGTRLTVV.

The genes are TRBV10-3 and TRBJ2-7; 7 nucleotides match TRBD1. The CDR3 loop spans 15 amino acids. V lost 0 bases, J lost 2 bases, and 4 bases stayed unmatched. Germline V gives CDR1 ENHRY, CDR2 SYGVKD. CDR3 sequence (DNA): TGTGCCATCAGTGAGTCCCTGGGACAGACCTACGAGCAGTACTTC. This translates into CAISESLGQTYEQYF.

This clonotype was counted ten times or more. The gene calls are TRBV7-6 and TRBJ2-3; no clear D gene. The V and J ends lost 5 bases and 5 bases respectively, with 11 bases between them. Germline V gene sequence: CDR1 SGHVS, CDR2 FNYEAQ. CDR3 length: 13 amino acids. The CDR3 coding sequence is TGTGCCAGCAGCGGAGACTGGGGAGATACGCAGTATTTT. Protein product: CASSGDWGDTQYF.

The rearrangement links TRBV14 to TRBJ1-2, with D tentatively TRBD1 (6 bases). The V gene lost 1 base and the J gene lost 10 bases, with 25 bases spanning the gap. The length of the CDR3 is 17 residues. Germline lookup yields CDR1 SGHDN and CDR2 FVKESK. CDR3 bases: TGTGCCAGCAGCCAAGTATATCGCCGGAACAGGGAATCCTCCTACACCTTC. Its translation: CASSQVYRRNRESSYTF. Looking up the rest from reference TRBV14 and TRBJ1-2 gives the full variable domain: EAGVTQFPSHSVIEKGQTVTLRCDPISGHDNLYWYRRVMGKEIKFLLHFVKESKQDESGMPNNRFLAERTGGTYSTLKVQPAELEDSGVYFCASSQVYRRNRESSYTFGSGTRLTVV.

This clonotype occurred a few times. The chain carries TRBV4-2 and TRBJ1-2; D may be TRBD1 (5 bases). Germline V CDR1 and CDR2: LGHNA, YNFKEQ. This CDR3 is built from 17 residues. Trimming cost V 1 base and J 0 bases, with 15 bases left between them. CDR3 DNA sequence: TGTGCCAGCAGCCAAGTCATCGGCAGGGTCGCTAACTATGGCTACACCTTC. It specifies CASSQVIGRVANYGYTF.

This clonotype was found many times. The CDR3 DNA sequence: TGTGCCAGCAGCTTGGAGACAGGCGAGAACACTGAAGCTTTCTTT. Translation gives CASSLETGENTEAFF. The chain combines TRBV5-6 with TRBJ1-1, with D tentatively TRBD1 (6 bases). Trimming left V 0 bases short and J 1 base short, with 10 bases between. This CDR3 has 15 residues. Germline lookup yields CDR1 SGHDT and CDR2 YYEEEE.

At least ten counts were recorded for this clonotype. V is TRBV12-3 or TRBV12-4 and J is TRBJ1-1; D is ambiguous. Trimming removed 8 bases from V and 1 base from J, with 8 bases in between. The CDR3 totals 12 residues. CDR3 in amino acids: CASSPENTEAFF. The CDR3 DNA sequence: TGTGCCAGCTCACCTGAGAACACTGAAGCTTTCTTT.